This T cell receptor beta chain originates from a study of control samples from healthy donors and cancer patients. Assay used: immunoSEQ multiplex PCR; TCRdb lists only in-frame clones, some missing. The sample gives tens of thousands of clones, 75% to 95% of which show up once; 22% is in the top ten. Trimming cost V 2 bases and J 13 bases, with 15 bases left between them. CDR3 length: 14 residues. Germline lookup yields CDR1 LNHNV and CDR2 YYDKDF (reference sequence). This chain connects TRBV15 to TRBJ1-6; D is unresolved. The TCR comes from a woman aged 35 to 49 with head and neck cancer. The source material was PBMCs. The CDR3 protein is CATSRPGSLSPLHF. CDR3 bases: TGTGCCACCAGCAGACCCGGGTCATTGAGCCCCCTCCACTTT.